This is a list of T cell receptor beta chains from one sample in a study of cytomegalovirus exposure and HLA in healthy donors. Libraries were prepared by immunoSEQ multiplex PCR; TCRdb keeps only in-frame clonotypes and omits some of them. This table holds 75,000 to 100,000 clones, 64% found once. The specimen was PBMCs. The receptors stem from a man in his fifties or sixties in good health and CMV-seronegative. The CDR3 runs from the conserved cysteine through the conserved F or W. The D gene is left open where the match is weak. Size is omitted from some rows. Given values are once, few, many or a class for expanded clones.

abundance: -
v_gene: TRBV2
d_gene: TRBD1
j_gene: TRBJ1-1
CDR3aa: CASAQGQGVNTEAFF
CDR3nt: TGTGCCAGCGCTCAGGGACAGGGAGTGAACACTGAAGCTTTCTTT

abundance: -
v_gene: TRBV7-6
d_gene: TRBD2
j_gene: TRBJ2-3
CDR3aa: CASSLLAGAISQYF
CDR3nt: TGTGCCAGCAGCCTCCTAGCGGGAGCCATTTCGCAGTATTTT

abundance: -
v_gene: TRBV10-1
d_gene: -
j_gene: TRBJ2-7
CDR3aa: CASSLSAAYEQYF
CDR3nt: TGCGCCAGCAGTCTTAGCGCAGCCTACGAGCAGTACTTC

abundance: -
v_gene: TRBV21-1
d_gene: -
j_gene: TRBJ2-1
CDR3aa: CASSKEAGSSYNEQFF
CDR3nt: TGTGCCAGCAGCAAAGAGGCGGGAAGCTCCTACAATGAGCAGTTCTTC

abundance: -
v_gene: TRBV5-4
d_gene: -
j_gene: TRBJ1-3
CDR3aa: CASSLAGVEGPPLYF
CDR3nt: TGTGCCAGCAGCTTGGCCGGGGTGGAGGGGCCACCCTTATATTTT

abundance: -
v_gene: TRBV4-1
d_gene: -
j_gene: TRBJ2-7
CDR3aa: CASSPNGPRRGGGGFRYEQYF
CDR3nt: TGCGCCAGCAGCCCCAACGGACCGAGACGCGGGGGCGGAGGATTTCGATACGAGCAGTACTTC

abundance: -
v_gene: TRBV19
d_gene: -
j_gene: TRBJ2-1
CDR3aa: CASSILRGSYNEQFF
CDR3nt: TGTGCCAGTAGTATATTACGGGGGTCCTACAATGAGCAGTTCTTC

abundance: -
v_gene: TRBV4-1
d_gene: -
j_gene: TRBJ2-5
CDR3aa: CASSQVRTEQETQYF
CDR3nt: TGCGCCAGCAGCCAGGTGAGGACAGAACAAGAGACCCAGTACTTC

abundance: -
v_gene: TRBV6-5
d_gene: TRBD1
j_gene: TRBJ2-7
CDR3aa: CASSSMGTDRWNEQYF
CDR3nt: TGTGCCAGCAGTTCAATGGGGACAGACCGTTGGAACGAGCAGTACTTC

abundance: -
v_gene: TRBV2
d_gene: -
j_gene: TRBJ1-5
CDR3aa: CASSEEVGGMQPQHF
CDR3nt: TGTGCCAGCAGTGAAGAAGTTGGCGGGATGCAGCCCCAGCATTTT

abundance: -
v_gene: TRBV2
d_gene: TRBD1
j_gene: TRBJ1-1
CDR3aa: CASRTGTGITAEAFF
CDR3nt: TGTGCCAGCAGAACCGGGACAGGTATTACGGCTGAAGCTTTCTTT

abundance: -
v_gene: TRBV10-1
d_gene: TRBD1
j_gene: TRBJ1-3
CDR3aa: CASSTGQGSSGNTIYF
CDR3nt: TGCGCCAGCAGTACCGGACAGGGGTCCTCTGGAAACACCATATATTTT

abundance: -
v_gene: TRBV7-2
d_gene: TRBD2
j_gene: TRBJ2-3
CDR3aa: CASSHGRISTDTQYF
CDR3nt: TGTGCCAGCAGCCACGGGAGGATTAGCACAGATACGCAGTATTTT

abundance: -
v_gene: TRBV6-4
d_gene: TRBD2
j_gene: TRBJ2-1
CDR3aa: CASSFSSGGANEQFF
CDR3nt: TGTGCCAGCAGTTTCTCTAGCGGGGGGGCCAACGAGCAGTTCTTC

abundance: -
v_gene: TRBV6-5
d_gene: -
j_gene: TRBJ2-2
CDR3aa: CASTYTANTGELFF
CDR3nt: TGTGCCAGCACCTATACAGCGAACACCGGGGAGCTGTTTTTT

abundance: once
v_gene: TRBV5-6
d_gene: TRBD2
j_gene: TRBJ2-7
CDR3aa: CASSLFTPGGNYEQYF
CDR3nt: TGTGCCAGCAGCTTGTTCACTCCGGGGGGAAACTACGAGCAGTACTTC

abundance: -
v_gene: TRBV5-6
d_gene: -
j_gene: TRBJ2-3
CDR3aa: CASSLGLSRHTQYF
CDR3nt: TGTGCCAGCAGCTTGGGACTCTCTCGTCATACGCAGTATTTT

abundance: -
v_gene: TRBV6-1
d_gene: -
j_gene: TRBJ2-7
CDR3aa: CASKIGTSTGYEQYF
CDR3nt: TGTGCCAGCAAAATCGGGACATCGACAGGCTACGAGCAGTACTTC

abundance: -
v_gene: TRBV5-1
d_gene: -
j_gene: TRBJ2-2
CDR3aa: CASSTTGQGTGELFF
CDR3nt: TGCGCCAGCAGCACCACGGGGCAGGGGACCGGGGAGCTGTTTTTT

abundance: -
v_gene: TRBV13
d_gene: TRBD1
j_gene: TRBJ1-6
CDR3aa: CASSPPGTGSNSPLHF
CDR3nt: TGTGCCAGCAGCCCCCCCGGGACAGGGTCTAATTCACCCCTCCACTTT

abundance: few
v_gene: TRBV11-2
d_gene: TRBD1
j_gene: TRBJ2-3
CDR3aa: CASSFLGGVADTQYF
CDR3nt: TGTGCCAGCAGCTTTTTAGGGGGCGTCGCAGATACGCAGTATTTT

abundance: -
v_gene: TRBV29-1
d_gene: -
j_gene: TRBJ2-2
CDR3aa: CSVEGRATGELFF
CDR3nt: TGCAGCGTTGAGGGCAGGGCGACCGGGGAGCTGTTTTTT

abundance: many
v_gene: TRBV4-2
d_gene: TRBD1
j_gene: TRBJ2-7
CDR3aa: CASRKTGGEQYF
CDR3nt: TGTGCCAGCAGGAAAACAGGGGGGGAGCAGTACTTC

abundance: -
v_gene: TRBV28
d_gene: -
j_gene: TRBJ2-3
CDR3aa: CASSLGGHNTQYF
CDR3nt: TGTGCCAGCAGTTTGGGCGGACACAATACGCAGTATTTT

abundance: few
v_gene: TRBV5-1
d_gene: TRBD2
j_gene: TRBJ2-1
CDR3aa: CASSHGLAGRRGEQFF
CDR3nt: TGCGCCAGCAGCCACGGACTAGCGGGAAGAAGAGGTGAGCAGTTCTTC

abundance: few
v_gene: TRBV19
d_gene: -
j_gene: TRBJ2-5
CDR3aa: CASSARGTLEQTQYF
CDR3nt: TGTGCCAGTAGTGCTCGAGGGACATTAGAGCAGACCCAGTACTTC

abundance: -
v_gene: TRBV14
d_gene: TRBD2
j_gene: TRBJ2-1
CDR3aa: CASSRRTSGGINEQFF
CDR3nt: TGTGCCAGCAGCCGCCGGACTAGCGGGGGAATAAATGAGCAGTTCTTC

abundance: -
v_gene: TRBV9
d_gene: -
j_gene: TRBJ2-2
CDR3aa: CASSIVAGELFF
CDR3nt: TGTGCCAGCAGCATAGTTGCGGGGGAGCTGTTTTTT

abundance: few
v_gene: TRBV2
d_gene: -
j_gene: TRBJ2-5
CDR3aa: CASSVWRGETQYF
CDR3nt: TGTGCCAGCAGTGTTTGGAGGGGAGAGACCCAGTACTTC

abundance: -
v_gene: TRBV5-4
d_gene: -
j_gene: TRBJ1-2
CDR3aa: CASSSVEGAGYTF
CDR3nt: TGTGCCAGCAGCTCGGTCGAGGGCGCTGGCTACACCTTC

abundance: once
v_gene: TRBV6-5
d_gene: TRBD2
j_gene: TRBJ2-3
CDR3aa: CASSLTSGGADTQYF
CDR3nt: TGTGCCAGCAGCCTAACTAGCGGGGGGGCAGATACGCAGTATTTT

abundance: -
v_gene: TRBV6-4
d_gene: -
j_gene: TRBJ1-1
CDR3aa: CASSEIEAPEAFF
CDR3nt: TGTGCCAGCAGTGAGATTGAGGCACCAGAAGCTTTCTTT

abundance: -
v_gene: TRBV28
d_gene: TRBD2
j_gene: TRBJ2-5
CDR3aa: CASSLVAPGGRETQYF
CDR3nt: TGTGCCAGCAGTTTAGTAGCTCCGGGGGGGCGTGAGACCCAGTACTTC

abundance: few
v_gene: TRBV18
d_gene: TRBD2
j_gene: TRBJ2-7
CDR3aa: CASSPTPGTSFEQYF
CDR3nt: TGTGCCAGCTCACCCACTCCCGGGACTAGCTTCGAGCAGTACTTC

abundance: -
v_gene: TRBV10-1
d_gene: TRBD2
j_gene: TRBJ2-1
CDR3aa: CASSVSGRAQFF
CDR3nt: TGCGCCAGCAGCGTTAGCGGGAGGGCCCAGTTCTTC

abundance: once
v_gene: TRBV27
d_gene: TRBD1
j_gene: TRBJ1-2
CDR3aa: CASRGQGGYGYTF
CDR3nt: TGTGCCAGTCGCGGACAGGGCGGGTATGGCTACACCTTC

abundance: -
v_gene: TRBV4-1
d_gene: TRBD1
j_gene: TRBJ1-6
CDR3aa: CASSQQGAVSPLHF
CDR3nt: TGCGCCAGCAGCCAACAGGGGGCGGTTTCACCCCTCCACTTT

abundance: medium-sized
v_gene: TRBV25-1
d_gene: -
j_gene: TRBJ2-7
CDR3aa: CASSEDSFSYEQYF
CDR3nt: TGTGCCAGCAGTGAGGACAGTTTCTCCTACGAGCAGTACTTC

abundance: -
v_gene: TRBV7-9
d_gene: TRBD1
j_gene: TRBJ1-6
CDR3aa: CASTQGQASSPLHF
CDR3nt: TGTGCCAGCACCCAGGGACAGGCTAGTTCACCCCTCCACTTT

abundance: -
v_gene: TRBV9
d_gene: -
j_gene: TRBJ1-3
CDR3aa: CASSATYHREVNTIYF
CDR3nt: TGTGCCAGCAGCGCCACTTATCACAGGGAAGTCAACACCATATATTTT

abundance: -
v_gene: TRBV28
d_gene: -
j_gene: TRBJ2-1
CDR3aa: CASSSGGPYNEQFF
CDR3nt: TGTGCCAGCAGTTCCGGGGGTCCCTACAATGAGCAGTTCTTC

abundance: -
v_gene: TRBV27
d_gene: -
j_gene: TRBJ1-2
CDR3aa: CASSPDRSQTFNYGYTF
CDR3nt: TGTGCCAGCAGCCCAGACAGGTCCCAAACCTTTAACTATGGCTACACCTTC

abundance: once
v_gene: TRBV10-2
d_gene: -
j_gene: TRBJ1-2
CDR3aa: CASSEPGLGEYGYTF
CDR3nt: TGCGCCAGCAGTGAGCCCGGACTGGGAGAATATGGCTACACCTTC

abundance: -
v_gene: TRBV5-1
d_gene: TRBD2
j_gene: TRBJ2-3
CDR3aa: CASSLLAGGTDTQYF
CDR3nt: TGCGCCAGCAGCTTACTAGCGGGGGGCACAGATACGCAGTATTTT

abundance: -
v_gene: TRBV9
d_gene: -
j_gene: TRBJ2-1
CDR3aa: CASSVVAGRTNEQFF
CDR3nt: TGTGCCAGCAGCGTAGTGGCAGGGAGGACCAATGAGCAGTTCTTC

abundance: few
v_gene: TRBV29-1
d_gene: TRBD1
j_gene: TRBJ2-7
CDR3aa: CSVRTGGRSYEQYF
CDR3nt: TGCAGCGTCCGGACAGGGGGCCGATCCTACGAGCAGTACTTC

abundance: few
v_gene: TRBV11-3
d_gene: -
j_gene: TRBJ2-1
CDR3aa: CASSLVRERGIGYNEQFF
CDR3nt: TGTGCCAGCAGCTTAGTTCGTGAGAGGGGGATAGGCTACAATGAGCAGTTCTTC

abundance: -
v_gene: TRBV15
d_gene: TRBD1
j_gene: TRBJ2-5
CDR3aa: CATSREIPARGLGETQYF
CDR3nt: TGTGCCACCAGCAGAGAGATCCCGGCCAGGGGGCTTGGAGAGACCCAGTACTTC

abundance: -
v_gene: TRBV7-9
d_gene: -
j_gene: TRBJ2-3
CDR3aa: CASSLSHGIATDTQYF
CDR3nt: TGTGCCAGCAGCTTATCCCACGGGATTGCCACAGATACGCAGTATTTT

abundance: -
v_gene: TRBV9
d_gene: -
j_gene: TRBJ1-2
CDR3aa: CASSSQWASKFGYTF
CDR3nt: TGTGCCAGCAGCTCTCAGTGGGCCAGTAAGTTTGGCTACACCTTC

abundance: -
v_gene: TRBV29-1
d_gene: TRBD1
j_gene: TRBJ1-1
CDR3aa: CSVSGGPEAFF
CDR3nt: TGCAGCGTGTCAGGGGGACCTGAAGCTTTCTTT

abundance: -
v_gene: TRBV9
d_gene: TRBD2
j_gene: TRBJ2-3
CDR3aa: CASSVGAGETTDTQYF
CDR3nt: TGTGCCAGCAGCGTCGGAGCGGGAGAGACCACAGATACGCAGTATTTT

abundance: -
v_gene: TRBV10-3
d_gene: TRBD1
j_gene: TRBJ2-6
CDR3aa: CAISESEGGAGSGANVLTF
CDR3nt: TGTGCCATCAGTGAGTCGGAAGGGGGCGCAGGCTCTGGGGCCAACGTCCTGACTTTC

abundance: -
v_gene: TRBV6-6
d_gene: -
j_gene: TRBJ2-7
CDR3aa: CASRVGGRSYEQYF
CDR3nt: TGTGCCAGCAGGGTCGGGGGTCGCTCCTACGAGCAGTACTTC

abundance: -
v_gene: TRBV5-1
d_gene: -
j_gene: TRBJ1-2
CDR3aa: CASSFGDRSTDYGYTF
CDR3nt: TGCGCCAGCAGCTTTGGTGACAGATCGACCGACTATGGCTACACCTTC